Below, one TCR beta chain is given with its context. The source of the sample is a study of response to subunit inactivated influenza vaccine. With 7 bases removed from V and 2 bases from J, the gap between germline ends came to 12 bases. The CDR3 runs to 13 residues. Germline assignment: CDR1 MDHEN and CDR2 SYDVKM. In TCRdb, the RT-PCR reads were re-called with MiXCR into one record per CDR3 protein. Of some 500,000 distinct CDR3 sequences listed, approximately 15% are singletons. Material: CD4+ T cells sorted from PBMCs, obtained around 25 months after vaccination. The clonotype comes from a man aged 50 to 75 who received an inactivated influenza vaccine. The chain recombines TRBV28 with TRBJ2-7, with D possibly called TRBD1 or TRBD2 (5 bases each). CDR3 bases: TGTGCCAGCATAAGACGGGACCCCTACGAGCAGTACTTC. Protein product: CASIRRDPYEQYF.